A selection of T cell receptor beta chains follows, all from one sample in a study of PD-L1 blockade in urothelial cancer. Libraries were prepared by immunoSEQ multiplex PCR; TCRdb keeps only in-frame clonotypes and omits some of them. Of more than 80,000 clones in the sample, 82% are singletons; the top ten hold around a tenth. The source material was PBMCs, sampled around atezolizumab (anti-PD-L1) treatment. Every receptor here comes from a man in his 70s with urothelial cancer. Each CDR3 is given with its conserved first and last residue. D genes are given only for firm matches. Not all rows give a size; the values are once, few, many and, for expanded clones, a class.

>.|TRBJ2-1|TRBV11-1|.
TGTGCCAGCAGCCTGAGGACATTTCCGGCCCACAATGAGCAGTTCTTC
CASSLRTFPAHNEQFF
>.|TRBJ1-5|TRBV30|few
TGTGCCTGGAGTCAGGACTATCAGCCCCAGCATTTT
CAWSQDYQPQHF
>.|TRBJ2-5|TRBV30|.
TGTGCCTGGAGTGCTAGAGAGACCCAGTACTTC
CAWSARETQYF
>TRBD2|TRBJ2-1|TRBV18|.
TGTGCCAGCTCACCAGAGCGACTAGCGCCTAACAATGAGCAGTTCTTC
CASSPERLAPNNEQFF
>TRBD2|TRBJ2-3|TRBV4-3|.
TGCGCCAGCAGCCCTAGCGGGAGAGGCACAGATACGCAGTATTTT
CASSPSGRGTDTQYF
>TRBD2|TRBJ2-3|TRBV9|.
TGTGCCAGCAGCTCGGTAGGTGGACTAGGTTCAGATACGCAGTATTTT
CASSSVGGLGSDTQYF
>TRBD1|TRBJ2-5|TRBV7-3|.
TGTGCCAGCAGCCTAGCTCCGGGACAGGGAGGGGAGACCCAGTACTTC
CASSLAPGQGGETQYF
>TRBD1|TRBJ2-2|TRBV6-6|.
TGTGCCACCCTTAGGGCTGACAGGGTTGAGGTCGGGGAGCTGTTTTTT
CATLRADRVEVGELFF
>TRBD2|TRBJ2-5|TRBV15|.
TGTGCCACCAGCAGACGACGGACTAGCGCAATAGAGACCCAGTACTTC
CATSRRRTSAIETQYF
>TRBD1|TRBJ1-6|TRBV6-5|.
TGTACCAGCAGCCCACGGACAGGGGGAGGTTCACCCCTCCACTTT
CTSSPRTGGGSPLHF
>TRBD1|TRBJ2-5|TRBV2|.
TGTGCCAGCAGTTCCGGGACAGGCTTGGGGACCCAGTACTTC
CASSSGTGLGTQYF
>.|TRBJ2-7|TRBV10-2|.
TGCGCCAGCACCCCGACAGGCAACTCCTACGAGCAGTACTTC
CASTPTGNSYEQYF
>.|TRBJ2-1|TRBV19|many
TGTGCCAGTAGGTGGGGTAGCGCATACAATGAGCAGTTCTTC
CASRWGSAYNEQFF
>TRBD1|TRBJ1-2|TRBV6-5|once
TGTGCCAGGCGGCTCGGGACAGACAGTTTCTATGGCTACACCTTC
CARRLGTDSFYGYTF
>.|TRBJ2-7|TRBV18|.
TGTGCCAGCTCACCTCGGACAGAGCAGTACTTC
CASSPRTEQYF
>.|TRBJ1-5|TRBV7-2|.
TGTGCCAGCAGCTTAACAGGTGGTCAGCCCCAGCATTTT
CASSLTGGQPQHF
>.|TRBJ1-2|TRBV13|few
TGTGCCAGCCCCAATCCGGGGAAAACTAACTATGGCTACACCTTC
CASPNPGKTNYGYTF
>.|TRBJ1-5|TRBV5-6|.
TGTGCCAGCAGCTCTCGGGGAGTGGGGGGACTCCAGCATTTT
CASSSRGVGGLQHF
>TRBD2|TRBJ2-2|TRBV5-4|.
TGTGCCAGCAGCTTGTTGGGTAGCGGGGAGGGCGTAAGAACCGGGGAGCTGTTTTTT
CASSLLGSGEGVRTGELFF
>.|TRBJ1-1|TRBV9|.
TGTGCCAGCTCAAGCATGAACACTGAAGCTTTCTTT
CASSSMNTEAFF
>TRBD1|TRBJ1-5|TRBV7-2|.
TGTGCCAGCAGTGGACAGGGGGGGTTCAATCAGCCCCAGCATTTT
CASSGQGGFNQPQHF
>TRBD2|TRBJ2-1|TRBV7-9|few
TGTGCCAGCAGCACGACTGGCGGGAGCGTCAATGAGCAGTTCTTC
CASSTTGGSVNEQFF
>.|TRBJ2-1|TRBV18|.
TGTGCCAGCTCACCGCGGGTCCTCAATGAGCAGTTCTTC
CASSPRVLNEQFF
>TRBD1|TRBJ1-2|TRBV5-1|.
TGCGCCAGCAGCCCCGGGACAGGGCCCAACTATGGCTACACCTTC
CASSPGTGPNYGYTF
>TRBD1|TRBJ2-5|TRBV14|.
TGTGCCAGCAGCCCTCGACAGGGGGCGGGTGAGACCCAGTACTTC
CASSPRQGAGETQYF
>.|TRBJ2-5|TRBV6-1|.
TGTGCCAGCCGAGAGGCTCGGCAAGAGACCCAGTACTTC
CASREARQETQYF
>TRBD1|TRBJ1-1|TRBV10-3|.
TGTGCCATCAGTGAGGGGACAGGGGGGGTGACTGAAGCTTTCTTT
CAISEGTGGVTEAFF
>.|TRBJ2-2|TRBV11-2|.
TGTGCCAGCAGCCTCCTCAGCACCGGGGAGCTGTTTTTT
CASSLLSTGELFF
>.|TRBJ2-5|TRBV7-8|.
TGTGCCAGCAGCTTAGGTGATGCGGTAGAAGAGACCCAGTACTTC
CASSLGDAVEETQYF
>TRBD1|TRBJ2-6|TRBV7-9|.
TGTGCCAGCAGCAAGGTGACAGGGGGTTTCTCTGGGGCCAACGTCCTGACTTTC
CASSKVTGGFSGANVLTF
>.|TRBJ1-4|TRBV19|.
TGTGCCAGTAGGACTCAGGGTTCAACTAATGAAAAACTGTTTTTT
CASRTQGSTNEKLFF
>TRBD2|TRBJ2-7|TRBV7-2|.
TGTGCCAGCAGCTTGAGACTAGCGGGACCCTACGAGCAGTACTTC
CASSLRLAGPYEQYF
>.|TRBJ1-1|TRBV5-1|.
TGCGCCAGCAGCGAAGGAGGTGAGACTGAAGCTTTCTTT
CASSEGGETEAFF
>TRBD2|TRBJ2-1|TRBV11-1|.
TGTGCCAGCAGCTTAGTAGTCGGATTAGCGGGAGTTCGGAATGAGCAGTTCTTC
CASSLVVGLAGVRNEQFF
>TRBD1|TRBJ2-5|TRBV19|.
TGTGCCAGTAGTATTGGGGGTGGCCAGGGGGAAGAGACCCAGTACTTC
CASSIGGGQGEETQYF
>TRBD1|TRBJ1-2|TRBV12-5|.
TGTGCTAGTGGTACCGGGACAGGGGGCGTCTACACCTTC
CASGTGTGGVYTF
>TRBD1|TRBJ1-1|TRBV15|.
TGTGCCACCAGCAGAGTAACAGGGGGCGTCACTGAAGCTTTCTTT
CATSRVTGGVTEAFF
>.|TRBJ2-2|TRBV7-2|.
TGTGCCAGCAGCCCCACGGCGGGTGCGGGAAGTGGCACCGGGGAGCTGTTTTTT
CASSPTAGAGSGTGELFF
>TRBD1|TRBJ2-7|TRBV30|.
TGTGCCTGGAGTGTAGGGGGCGAGGACGAGCAGTACTTC
CAWSVGGEDEQYF
>.|TRBJ2-5|TRBV18|.
TGTGCCAGCTCACCTGAGGGGGAGGGAGAGACCCAGTACTTC
CASSPEGEGETQYF
>.|TRBJ2-3|TRBV2|.
TGTGCCAGCAACCTAGCCAGGTACACAGATACGCAGTATTTT
CASNLARYTDTQYF
>TRBD2|TRBJ2-1|TRBV11-3|few
TGTGCCAGCAGCTTAGATCTACAAGCGGGAGTCCCCAATGAGCAGTTCTTC
CASSLDLQAGVPNEQFF
>TRBD2|TRBJ2-1|TRBV9|once
TGTGCCAGCACCCCAGCGGGAGAGTTATACAATGAGCAGTTCTTC
CASTPAGELYNEQFF
>TRBD2|TRBJ2-5|TRBV2|.
TGTGCCAGCAGTGTTGGGGGGGTCCCCCAAGAGACCCAGTACTTC
CASSVGGVPQETQYF
>.|TRBJ1-5|TRBV19|.
TGTGCCAGTAATGTAGTTAGCAATCAGCCCCAGCATTTT
CASNVVSNQPQHF
>.|TRBJ2-4|TRBV5-6|.
TGTGCCAGCAGCAAAACCGGGACTATTCAGTACTTC
CASSKTGTIQYF
>TRBD1|TRBJ1-1|TRBV27|.
TGTGCCAGCAGTACTCGACAGGGGTGGTACACTGAAGCTTTCTTT
CASSTRQGWYTEAFF
>TRBD2|TRBJ2-5|TRBV9|.
TGTGCCAGCAGCGTAGCTGGGGGGGTAGAAGAGACCCAGTACTTC
CASSVAGGVEETQYF
>.|TRBJ1-4|TRBV6-5|.
TGTGCCAGCAGTTACAGGGTCAGGGGCGAAAAACTGTTTTTT
CASSYRVRGEKLFF